The 9 T cell receptor beta chains in this list originate from one sample, sequenced in a study of blood T cell repertoires in COVID-19 (dated by TCRdb to 2019 to 2021). Library preparation used the immunoSEQ multiplex PCR assay. In TCRdb, the immuneACCESS table is reduced to in-frame sequences with V and J assigned. These tables do not hold every clone; where another copy was compared, an unresolved V gene accounts for under half, and the others remain unexplained. This sample holds around 220,000 clones; approximately 90% were observed only once. Under 2.5% of the sample is held by the ten biggest clonotypes. Sequences were obtained from PBMCs or T cells enriched from blood (not recorded which). The receptors here all came from a woman between 18 and 29 years old who had recovered from COVID-19.

CDR3 nucleotide sequence: TGTGCCAGCAGTGAACGTCAGGGGTTCGGACAGCCCCAGCATTTT. This gives the protein CASSERQGFGQPQHF. This chain connects TRBV2 to TRBJ1-5; possibly TRBD1 for D (6 bases). The CDR3 extends over 15 amino acids. Germline V gives CDR1 SNHLY, CDR2 FYNNEI. V was cut by 2 bases and J by 7 bases, with 15 bases left in between.

V and J are TRBV11-3 and TRBJ1-2; weak D call: TRBD1 (6 bases). This CDR3 spans 14 amino acids. Germline V lookup: CDR1 SGHNT, CDR2 YENEEA. V lost 5 bases, J lost 8 bases, and 18 bases lay in between. The CDR3 reads CASSPLTGPAGYTF. CDR3 DNA: TGTGCCAGCAGCCCTTTGACAGGCCCGGCCGGCTACACCTTC.

The chain couples TRBV5-1 to TRBJ1-1; D unclear. The CDR3 sequence is 13 residues long. The germline gives CDR1 SGHRS, CDR2 YFSETQ. Trimming cost V 0 bases and J 1 base, with 4 bases left between them. Here the CDR3 reads CASSLGENTEAFF. The CDR3, as DNA: TGCGCCAGCAGCTTGGGAGAGAACACTGAAGCTTTCTTT.

The rearrangement uses TRBV9 and TRBJ2-7, with 12 bases identical to TRBD2. The CDR3 length is 16 residues. Germline values: CDR1 SGDLS, CDR2 YYNGEE. V was pared by 3 bases and J by 5 bases, with 9 bases of the junction left unmatched. The CDR3 DNA reads as TGTGCCAGCAGCGCGGTGACTAGCGGGGGCTGGGACGAGCAGTACTTC. Translating it yields CASSAVTSGGWDEQYF.

The chain is built from TRBV29-1 and TRBJ2-1; D remains unclear. V was cut by 1 base and J by 0 bases, with 10 bases left in between. Germline CDR1 SQVTM, CDR2 ANQGSEA. The CDR3 has 15 amino acids. CDR3 nucleotide sequence: TGCAGCGTTGAAGGGCGGTCCAGCTCCTACAATGAGCAGTTCTTC. It specifies CSVEGRSSSYNEQFF.

The chain employs TRBV19 and TRBJ2-3; D remains ambiguous. CDR3 length equals 13 residues. Trimming cost V 0 bases and J 4 bases, with 5 bases left between them. From germline, CDR1 is LNHDA and CDR2 SQIVND (reference sequence). This CDR3 is CASSIDRADTQYF. CDR3 bases: TGTGCCAGTAGTATAGATCGCGCAGATACGCAGTATTTT.

The chain employs TRBV10-3 and TRBJ1-1; 7 nucleotides align to TRBD1. The germline V gene encodes CDR1 ENHRY and CDR2 SYGVKD. The CDR3 totals 14 residues. Trimming removed 4 bases from V and 3 bases from J; junction bases left unmatched: 5. CDR3 protein: CAISAGTAHTEAFF. The CDR3 bases are TGTGCCATCAGTGCCGGGACAGCCCACACTGAAGCTTTCTTT.

The V gene is TRBV6-5, the J gene TRBJ1-1; weak D call: TRBD1 (5 bases). The V end was cut by 0 bases, the J end by 4 bases, with 12 bases between. CDR1 and CDR2 (germline): MNHEY, SVGAGI. The CDR3 has 15 residues. Here the CDR3 DNA reads TGTGCCAGCAGTTACTCTCAATCAGGGTCCACTGAAGCTTTCTTT. The encoded protein is CASSYSQSGSTEAFF.

This chain links TRBV4-2 with TRBJ1-1; 7 positions agree with TRBD1. The CDR3 loop spans 14 amino acids. Trimming removed 0 bases from V and 5 bases from J; junction bases left unmatched: 3. Germline loops: CDR1 LGHNA, CDR2 YNFKEQ. The CDR3 DNA is TGTGCCAGCAGCCAAGACGTACAGGGGACTGAAGCTTTCTTT. It encodes CASSQDVQGTEAFF.